Each of the 32 T cell receptor beta chains below was sequenced from the same sample in a study of shared clonotypes between healthy human individuals. Here immunoSEQ multiplex PCR was the method, and the copy in TCRdb shows in-frame clones only, minus some. The sample gives 600,000 to 700,000 clones, 73% of which show up once; about 1.8% is in the top ten. The sample comprised memory CD4+ T cells sorted from blood. Subset in this sample: CD45RA-negative fraction. These receptors originate from a woman aged 25 to 39 in good health.

The genes are TRBV12-5 and TRBJ2-2; D remains ambiguous. The germline CDR1 and CDR2 sequences are LGHNT and FRNRAP. V lost 5 bases to trimming and J lost 4 bases, with 8 bases between them. This CDR3 has 13 residues. The CDR3 protein is CASGGEVTGELFF. The CDR3 DNA reads as TGTGCTAGTGGTGGTGAGGTCACCGGGGAGCTGTTTTTT.

V is TRBV30 and J is TRBJ1-5, with a weak D call TRBD1 (6 bases). Germline V gene lookup returns CDR1 GTSNPN and CDR2 SVGIG (reference sequence). The CDR3 has 14 residues. Trimming stripped 0 bases from V and 6 bases from J, with 12 bases between. The CDR3 region is CAWSVGGAGQPQHF. In DNA form, the CDR3 reads TGTGCCTGGAGTGTAGGGGGGGCTGGTCAGCCCCAGCATTTT.

The rearrangement joins TRBV11-3 to TRBJ2-1; possibly TRBD2 for D (5 bases). The CDR3 has 15 residues. Germline V lookup: CDR1 SGHNT, CDR2 YENEEA. V was shortened by 1 base and J by 6 bases, with 13 bases between the two germline ends. CDR3 sequence reads: CASSLVGRVGNEQFF. As DNA, the CDR3 is TGTGCCAGCAGCTTAGTTGGGAGAGTCGGCAATGAGCAGTTCTTC.

The chain links TRBV18 to TRBJ2-7; 10 nucleotides align to TRBD2. CDR3 length: 16 residues. In germline, CDR1 is KGHSH, CDR2 LQKENI. After removal of 5 bases from V and 3 bases from J, the junction contained 10 bases not matched to a gene. The DNA of the CDR3 is TGTGCCAGCTCAACCGGGACTAGCGCTGGGGGCTACGAGCAGTACTTC. It yields the protein CASSTGTSAGGYEQYF.

This chain joins TRBV19 and TRBJ2-7; 9 positions agree with TRBD2. The CDR3 sequence is 15 residues long. V shed 6 bases, J shed 6 bases, and the junction held 12 bases outside the gene matches. Looked up from germline, CDR1 is LNHDA and CDR2 is SQIVND (reference sequence). The CDR3 loop is CASSPKGLAGREQYF. Here the CDR3 DNA reads TGTGCCAGTAGCCCCAAGGGCCTAGCGGGACGCGAGCAGTACTTC.

The V call is TRBV2, the J call TRBJ2-1; D is unresolved. CDR3 length: 12 residues. Trimming took off 2 bases at V and 11 bases at J, with 10 bases between the two ends. Germline-derived CDR1 and CDR2 are SNHLY and FYNNEI. The CDR3 spells CASSEITGKQFF. The CDR3 nucleotides are TGTGCCAGCAGTGAAATTACCGGCAAGCAGTTCTTC.

This clone was observed a handful of times. J is TRBJ1-4 and V is TRBV5-1; 8 bases fit TRBD1. The CDR3 spans 14 residues. Germline V gene data show CDR1 as SGHRS and CDR2 as YFSETQ. V lost 4 bases, J lost 7 bases, and 6 bases stayed unmatched. The CDR3 nucleotides read TGCGCCAGCAGCCTAGGGACAGGCCGTGAAAAACTGTTTTTT. It translates to CASSLGTGREKLFF.

This clone has a handful of counts. V usage is TRBV6-1 and J usage is TRBJ1-5; D unresolved. This CDR3 region has 14 residues. Trimming stripped 3 bases from V and 6 bases from J, with 12 bases between. In germline, CDR1 is MNHNS, CDR2 SASEGT. CDR3 region: CASSEDGVGQPQHF. CDR3 in DNA: TGTGCCAGCAGTGAGGACGGAGTGGGTCAGCCCCAGCATTTT.

This chain joins TRBV2 and TRBJ1-1, with D hard to call. The V gene lost 5 bases and the J gene lost 8 bases, with 9 bases spanning the gap. Germline-derived CDR1 and CDR2 are SNHLY and FYNNEI. CDR3 length equals 11 residues. The CDR3 nucleotides are TGTGCCAGCAGTTACGCCTCAGAAGCTTTCTTT. Amino acids: CASSYASEAFF.

Comments on this clone: Other DNA sequences in this sample translate to the same CDR3. This rearrangement joins TRBV5-1 to TRBJ2-3; D perhaps matches TRBD2 (6 bases). Germline V gene lookup returns CDR1 SGHRS and CDR2 YFSETQ. With 4 bases removed from V and 3 bases from J, the gap between germline ends came to 12 bases. The CDR3 totals 14 residues. As DNA, the CDR3 is TGCGCCAGCAGCGATAGCCGGGGGACAGATACGCAGTATTTT. Translating gives CASSDSRGTDTQYF. The full variable domain, rest sourced from reference TRBV5-1 and TRBJ2-3, is KAGVTQTPRYLIKTRGQQVTLSCSPISGHRSVSWYQQTPGQGLQFLFEYFSETQRNKGNFPGRFSGRQFSNSRSEMNVSTLELGDSALYLCASSDSRGTDTQYFGPGTRLTVL.

The CDR3, as DNA: TGTGCCAGTAGGCTCCGGGACAGGGGTCGGAGAAGCAATCAGCCCCAGCATTTT. This encodes CASRLRDRGRRSNQPQHF. The rearrangement links TRBV19 to TRBJ1-5; 10 bases line up with TRBD1. V lost 6 bases, J lost 1 base, and 12 bases stayed unmatched. The germline gives CDR1 LNHDA, CDR2 SQIVND (reference sequence). CDR3 length: 18 residues.

The chain links TRBV7-9 to TRBJ2-7; possible D gene TRBD2, 5 bases. The germline V gene has CDR1 SEHNR and CDR2 FQNEAQ (reference sequence). The CDR3 has 14 amino acids. Between the trimmed V and J ends, which lost 1 base and 6 bases, there was a span of 13 bases. CDR3 region: CASSLEAASVEQYF. CDR3 nucleotides: TGTGCCAGCAGCTTAGAAGCGGCTAGTGTCGAGCAGTACTTC.

The chain carries TRBV6-1 and TRBJ1-2; D unresolved. The CDR3 sequence is 14 residues long. V was shortened by 5 bases and J by 3 bases, with 13 bases between the two germline ends. The germline V gene encodes CDR1 MNHNS and CDR2 SASEGT. In DNA form, the CDR3 reads TGTGCCAGCAGTAGATGGGGAATTGACTATGGCTACACCTTC. Translation gives CASSRWGIDYGYTF.

The V and J genes are TRBV28 and TRBJ1-2; D is undetermined. The V end was cut by 3 bases, the J end by 8 bases, with 13 bases between. Germline V gives CDR1 MDHEN, CDR2 SYDVKM. The CDR3 is made up of 13 amino acids. CDR3 nucleotide sequence: TGTGCCAGCAGTTTCGCGACCGGTCGGGGCTACACCTTC. It yields the protein CASSFATGRGYTF.

CDR3 bases: TGTGCCACTCGTGGGGGAGGGAACACTGAAGCTTTCTTT. It encodes CATRGGGNTEAFF. The chain is built from TRBV28 and TRBJ1-1; TRBD1 is a possible D gene (5 bases). Trimming took off 10 bases at V and 1 base at J, with 13 bases between the two ends. Germline V lookup: CDR1 MDHEN, CDR2 SYDVKM. The CDR3 has 13 amino acids.

This rearrangement joins TRBV6-5 to TRBJ2-7, with D perhaps TRBD1 or TRBD2 (5 bases each). Germline loops: CDR1 MNHEY, CDR2 SVGAGI. CDR3 length equals 12 residues. V was clipped by 6 bases and J by 6 bases, with 12 bases between them. The CDR3 DNA reads as TGTGCCAGCAGCAGGGTTCGGGGCGAGCAGTACTTC. Its protein is CASSRVRGEQYF.

The rearrangement links TRBV18 to TRBJ2-5, with D uncertain. The CDR3 runs to 13 residues. Trimming took 6 bases from V and 5 from J, leaving 13 bases between them. Germline CDR1 is KGHSH and CDR2 is LQKENI. CDR3 nucleotides: TGTGCCAGCTCCCCAATTAATCCGGAGACCCAGTACTTC. Its translation is CASSPINPETQYF.

This chain joins TRBV29-1 and TRBJ2-7; 9 bases are a match to TRBD1. The V gene's germline CDR1 is SQVTM and CDR2 ANQGSEA. CDR3 length: 12 amino acids. Trimming took 3 bases from V and 4 from J; bases not matched to a gene: 1. This CDR3 is CSVDDRGYEQYF. The CDR3 bases are TGCAGCGTTGACGACAGGGGGTACGAGCAGTACTTC.

This chain connects TRBV28 to TRBJ1-2; D gene uncertain. Deletions cut 3 bases from V and 4 bases from J, with 6 bases between. There are 12 residues in the CDR3. Germline CDR1 reads MDHEN; CDR2 reads SYDVKM. CDR3: CASSFLVYGYTF. CDR3 bases: TGTGCCAGCAGTTTTCTCGTCTATGGCTACACCTTC.

CDR3 sequence: CASSLDGRETQYF. In nucleotides, the CDR3 is TGTGCCAGCAGCTTGGATGGGCGGGAGACCCAGTACTTC. The rearrangement uses TRBV5-4 and TRBJ2-5; no clear D gene. The CDR3 is 13 residues long. Per the germline V gene, CDR1 is SGHNT and CDR2 is YYREEE (reference sequence). V was clipped by 0 bases and J by 5 bases, with 8 bases between them.

J is TRBJ2-2 and V is TRBV30; the D gene could be TRBD1 or TRBD2 (6 bases each). The CDR3 loop spans 16 amino acids. Trimming took 2 bases from V and 2 from J, leaving 15 bases between them. Germline-derived CDR1 and CDR2 are GTSNPN and SVGIG (reference sequence). The CDR3 sequence is CAWSPPGAGNTGELFF. DNA for the CDR3: TGTGCCTGGAGTCCCCCGGGGGCTGGAAACACCGGGGAGCTGTTTTTT.

V and J are TRBV7-3 and TRBJ2-3; no clear D. The CDR3 loop spans 13 amino acids. Germline V CDR1 and CDR2: SGHTA, FQGTGA. Trimming took 0 bases from V and 4 from J, leaving 5 bases between them. In nucleotides, the CDR3 is TGTGCCAGCAGCTTAACGGTCGCAGATACGCAGTATTTT. Amino acids: CASSLTVADTQYF.

This clone came up a few times. V usage is TRBV19 and J usage is TRBJ2-5; TRBD2 aligns across 7 bases. Trimming took 6 bases from V and 4 from J; bases not matched to a gene: 8. The CDR3 is 14 residues long. Germline V gene data show CDR1 as LNHDA and CDR2 as SQIVND (reference sequence). CDR3 DNA sequence: TGTGCCAGTAGAGTACGCGGGAGTGGAGAGACCCAGTACTTC. This translates into CASRVRGSGETQYF.

This clone was counted a few times. The chain has TRBV28 and TRBJ1-5; D is perhaps TRBD1 (5 bases). The germline gives CDR1 MDHEN, CDR2 SYDVKM. The CDR3 consists of 17 residues. Trimming left V 0 bases short and J 0 bases short, with 12 bases between. CDR3: CASSLWAGTDSNQPQHF. Written as DNA, the CDR3 is TGTGCCAGCAGTTTATGGGCCGGGACGGATAGCAATCAGCCCCAGCATTTT. Supplemented by reference TRBV28 and TRBJ1-5, the full variable domain reads DVKVTQSSRYLVKRTGEKVFLECVQDMDHENMFWYRQDPGLGLRLIYFSYDVKMKEKGDIPEGYSVSREKKERFSLILESASTNQTSMYLCASSLWAGTDSNQPQHFGDGTRLSIL.

The gene calls are TRBV6-6 and TRBJ1-4; D call uncertain. The CDR3 is 15 amino acids. Germline assignment: CDR1 MNHNY and CDR2 SVGAGI (reference sequence). Trimming pared 2 bases from V and 2 bases from J, leaving 9 bases between. This CDR3 reads CASSYQSSTNEKLFF. Here the CDR3 DNA reads TGTGCCAGCAGTTACCAATCGAGTACTAATGAAAAACTGTTTTTT.

As for this clone: This sequence may be a read error, since a much larger clone differs from it by one base. Other DNA sequences from this sample encode an identical CDR3 as well. This chain connects TRBV2 to TRBJ1-5; D is unclear. V lost 3 bases to trimming and J lost 3 bases, with 6 bases between them. The germline gives CDR1 SNHLY, CDR2 FYNNEI. The CDR3 has 13 residues. Here the CDR3 DNA reads TGTGCCAGCAGTGAGGGGAACAATCAGCCCCAGCATTTT. This codes for CASSEGNNQPQHF.

The chain joins TRBV11-2 to TRBJ2-2, with 11 positions matching TRBD2. Per germline, CDR1 SGHAT and CDR2 FQNNGV. Trimming cost V 5 bases and J 6 bases; bases outside gene matches: 8. The CDR3 loop spans 16 amino acids. CDR3 sequence reads: CASSPISGRGAGELFF. In DNA, the CDR3 is TGTGCCAGCAGCCCGATTAGCGGGAGGGGGGCCGGGGAGCTGTTTTTT. The full variable domain, in which reference TRBV11-2 and TRBJ2-2 provide the parts outside the CDR3, is EAGVAQSPRYKIIEKRQSVAFWCNPISGHATLYWYQQILGQGPKLLIQFQNNGVVDDSQLPKDRFSAERLKGVDSTLKIQPAKLEDSAVYLCASSPISGRGAGELFFGEGSRLTVL.

This clone was recorded only once. CDR3 DNA: TGTGCCAGCAGCACCGGGACAGGGGTGTACGAGCAGTACTTC. Translated, it gives CASSTGTGVYEQYF. This chain connects TRBV7-6 to TRBJ2-7; the match to TRBD1 covers 10 bases. The CDR3 runs to 14 residues. Germline loops: CDR1 SGHVS, CDR2 FNYEAQ. V lost 5 bases to trimming and J lost 4 bases; unmatched junction nucleotides: 5.

This clone was observed a few times. In the same sample, other DNA sequences code for this CDR3. This chain uses TRBV7-8 with TRBJ1-1; TRBD1 agrees at 9 bases. The junction had 5 bases not matched to a gene; V was cut back by 3 bases and J by 6 bases. Germline V lookup: CDR1 SGHVS, CDR2 FQNEAQ. This CDR3 contains 14 residues. DNA for the CDR3: TGTGCCAGCAGCTTCCCGGGACAGGGTGCTGAAGCTTTCTTT. Translated, it gives CASSFPGQGAEAFF.

The gene calls are TRBV7-2 and TRBJ2-2; D unclear. Per the germline V gene, CDR1 is SGHTA and CDR2 is FQGNSA. V dropped 5 bases and J dropped 2 bases, with 9 bases sitting between them. CDR3 length equals 14 residues. The CDR3: CASSPYLNTGELFF. Here the CDR3 DNA reads TGTGCCAGCAGCCCCTACCTTAACACCGGGGAGCTGTTTTTT.

The rearrangement links TRBV25-1 to TRBJ2-2, with 8 positions matching TRBD2. V lost 8 bases, J lost 4 bases, and 9 bases stayed unmatched. The CDR3 sequence is 15 residues long. The germline gives CDR1 MGHDK, CDR2 SYGVNS. Here the CDR3 reads CASVTGTRGTGELFF. The CDR3 coding sequence is TGTGCCAGCGTGACCGGGACTAGGGGCACCGGGGAGCTGTTTTTT.

The chain is built from TRBV28 and TRBJ2-1; TRBD1 is a possible D gene (6 bases). This CDR3 is 14 amino acids long. With 4 bases removed from V and 6 bases from J, the gap between germline ends came to 13 bases. CDR1 and CDR2 (germline): MDHEN, SYDVKM. CDR3 sequence (DNA): TGTGCCAGCAGTTCCGGGACATCGGCCAATGAGCAGTTCTTC. Protein product: CASSSGTSANEQFF.